The 2 T cell receptor beta chains presented below share a single source sample, sequenced in a study of T cell repertoires in cytomegalovirus infection. In TCRdb, the reads were re-called with MiXCR into one record per CDR3 protein. The repertoire holds 200,000 to 300,000 distinct CDR3 sequences, with about 12% as singletons. Material: PBMCs. The source is a human donor in good health (CMV status not recorded). Some clones in this sample may be carry-over from other donors' samples.

This rearrangement joins TRBV25-1 to TRBJ1-1, with a possible D match to TRBD1 (5 bases). Trimming cost V 5 bases and J 7 bases, with 14 bases left between them. The CDR3 extends over 13 amino acids. Germline CDR1 reads MGHDK; CDR2 reads SYGVNS. The CDR3 sequence is CASSPWGGSEAFF. CDR3 sequence (DNA): TGTGCCAGCAGTCCCTGGGGGGGGAGTGAAGCTTTCTTT.

This clonotype came up many times. The CDR3, as DNA: TGTGCCAGCGTTACGTCGGCGGTTACATGGGAGACCCAGTACTTC. Protein sequence: CASVTSAVTWETQYF. The chain links TRBV7-2 to TRBJ2-5; no clear D gene. Germline loops: CDR1 SGHTA, CDR2 FQGNSA. There are 15 residues in the CDR3. V was clipped by 8 bases and J by 5 bases, with 21 bases between them.